This T cell receptor beta chain derives from a study of T cells in Graves' hyperthyroidism and ophthalmopathy. The study's findings and limits: Also found in blood were most expanded thyroid clonotypes above 0.001.

From germline, CDR1 is LNHDA and CDR2 SQIVND (reference sequence). J lost 4 bases, V lost 3 bases, and 1 base had no gene match. The CDR3 is 15 amino acids. What was amplified from RNA transcripts were TCR beta CDR3 regions. TCR CDR3 regions were first amplified by RT-PCR with HTBI primers. In TCRdb, the multiplex PCR reads were re-called with MiXCR into one record per CDR3 protein. The sample comprises about 380,000 distinct CDR3 sequences, approximately 14% of which are singletons, and less than 20% rests with the top ten. Points on this clonotype: No antigen is known for it.

Ophthalmopathy in the patients scored at least 3 on Clinical Activity Score and at least 4 on NOSPECS grade, lasting under 3 months. Not enrolled were patients with uncontrolled infection, other autoimmune disease, pregnancy or lactation. PBMCs stemmed from more than 7.5 ml fresh peripheral blood. The sequencing sample was made of blood. The origin of this receptor is a woman between 25 and 40 years old with Graves' ophthalmopathy. This rearrangement joins TRBV19 to TRBJ2-1; 12 bases are a match to TRBD2. CDR3 nucleotides: TGTGCCAGTAGTATCGGACTAGCGGGGTACAATGAGCAGTTCTTC. The encoded protein is CASSIGLAGYNEQFF.